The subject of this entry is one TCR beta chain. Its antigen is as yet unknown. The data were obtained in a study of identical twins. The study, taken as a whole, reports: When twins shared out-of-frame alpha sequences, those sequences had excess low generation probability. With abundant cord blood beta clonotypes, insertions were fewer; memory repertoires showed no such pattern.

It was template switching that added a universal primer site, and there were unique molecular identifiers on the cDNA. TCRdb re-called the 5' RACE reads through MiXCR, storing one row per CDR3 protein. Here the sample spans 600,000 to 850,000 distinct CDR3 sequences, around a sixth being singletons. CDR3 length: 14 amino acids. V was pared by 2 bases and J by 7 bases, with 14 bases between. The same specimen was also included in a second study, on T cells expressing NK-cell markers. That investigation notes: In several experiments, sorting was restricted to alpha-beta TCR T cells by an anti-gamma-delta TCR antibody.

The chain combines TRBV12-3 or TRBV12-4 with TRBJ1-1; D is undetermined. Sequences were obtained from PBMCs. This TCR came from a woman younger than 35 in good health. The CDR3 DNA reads TGTGCCAGCAGTTTATTTGGCACGGGGAGTGAAGCTTTCTTT. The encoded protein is CASSLFGTGSEAFF.